Here is one T cell receptor beta chain with its context. As yet, its antigen is unknown. Measured with immunoSEQ multiplex PCR; TCRdb has only the in-frame clones, and not every one. The sample yields about 47,000 clones, around 80% seen once. This sample is drawn from a study of CD4 T cells in relation to SARS-CoV-2 and coronaviruses. Study-level background: A couple of subjects were Hispanic; patients were under 10 males and a few females. General study findings and limits: The assay detects memory recall responses, not culture-primed primary responses.

Trimming cost V 0 bases and J 5 bases; bases outside gene matches: 1. The CDR3 consists of 15 residues. The germline CDR1 and CDR2 sequences are LGHDT and YNNKEL (reference sequence). Sorted naive or memory CD4+ cells met CEF peptides for roughly nine days. The rearrangement links TRBV3-1 (or the pseudogene TRBV3-2) to TRBJ2-7; 13 bases are a match to TRBD2. This TCR was sampled from an adult with COVID-19. The sequenced sample was naive CD4+ T cells from PBMCs, cultured in vitro. Subset here: naive CD4+ T cells isolated by negative enrichment. The CDR3 loop reads CASSQEGTSGNEQYF. Here the CDR3 DNA reads TGTGCCAGCAGCCAAGAGGGGACTAGCGGGAACGAGCAGTACTTC.